This TCR beta chain was identified during a study of cytomegalovirus exposure and HLA in healthy donors. Study details: There were approximately 85 million unique TCRs (from HLA-typed donors) in an early data release. Points from the study as a whole: CMV serostatus stood as the only immune exposure information on hand. A few chains tied to CMV proved CMV antigen-specific in vitro.

PCR amplification relied on 60 Vbeta primers (plus 13 Jbeta primers). Assay: immunoSEQ multiplex PCR; the TCRdb copy retains only in-frame clones and omits some. The sample lists 130,000 to 150,000 clones, 82% occurring once. Regarding this clone: Its target is unknown.

The junction had 3 bases not matched to a gene; V was cut back by 6 bases and J by 6 bases. The CDR3 runs to 12 residues. Germline values: CDR1 GTSNPN, CDR2 SVGIG (reference sequence). The V gene is TRBV30, the J gene TRBJ1-5; 9 nucleotides align to TRBD1. The sequencing sample was made of PBMCs. This receptor was obtained from a male donor in good health and CMV-seronegative. The CDR3 is CACQQGAQPQHF. Written as DNA, the CDR3 is TGTGCCTGCCAACAGGGGGCTCAGCCCCAGCATTTT.